The 9 T cell receptor beta chains listed next were all sequenced from one sample in a study of T-cell reconstitution after alpha-beta-depleted transplantation in children. During its preparation, the TCRbeta library received unique molecular identifiers. MiXCR, applied by TCRdb to the PCR reads, yields one record per CDR3 protein. The data contain 210,000 or so distinct CDR3 sequences, approximately 9.5% of them singletons. The input for sequencing was PBMCs from the stem cell graft donor, taken from the stem cell graft. The receptors originated from a human donor who donated a stem cell graft to a child with acute lymphoblastic leukemia.

This clonotype has only a few counts. The rearrangement uses TRBV12-3 or TRBV12-4 and TRBJ1-2; 8 nucleotides agree with TRBD1. The CDR3 consists of 14 residues. V dropped 5 bases and J dropped 5; count of bases not matched to a gene: 7. Written as DNA, the CDR3 is TGTGCCAGCAGTATCGGACAGGGTGGGTATGGCTACACCTTC. Its translation is CASSIGQGGYGYTF.

The CDR3 here is CASSHAQDRGLYEQYF. The CDR3 region has the DNA TGTGCCAGCAGCCACGCCCAGGACAGGGGACTGTACGAGCAGTACTTC. V usage is TRBV3-1 and J usage is TRBJ2-7; TRBD1 agrees at 9 bases. CDR3 length equals 16 residues. Unmatched junction bases numbered 10, after V lost 3 bases and J lost 4 bases. From germline, CDR1 is LGHDT and CDR2 YNNKEL (reference sequence).

This clonotype was counted between two and nine times. The rearrangement links TRBV10-3 to TRBJ2-1, with 10 bases matching TRBD1. Germline CDR1 and CDR2: ENHRY and SYGVKD. The trim removed 0 bases at V and 7 bases at J, leaving 3 bases unmatched. The CDR3 sequence is 15 residues long. The CDR3 loop reads CAISESTGGKNEQFF. Written as DNA, the CDR3 is TGTGCCATCAGTGAGTCGACAGGGGGCAAAAATGAGCAGTTCTTC.

The chain recombines TRBV12-3 or TRBV12-4 with TRBJ2-5; either TRBD1 or TRBD2 may fit D (6 bases each). The CDR3 extends over 16 amino acids. Trimming left V 3 bases short and J 1 base short, with 15 bases between. The CDR3 loop reads CASSFSGAGGQETQYF. The CDR3 DNA reads as TGTGCCAGCAGTTTTTCAGGGGCCGGGGGCCAAGAGACCCAGTACTTC.

This clonotype has ten or more counts. The V and J genes are TRBV7-7 and TRBJ2-5; D is uncertain. Trimming shortened V by 6 bases and J by 0 bases, and 5 bases separated the two germline ends. Germline V lookup: CDR1 SSHAT, CDR2 FNYEAQ (reference sequence). The CDR3 runs 12 residues. CDR3 region: CASSPYQETQYF. In nucleotides, the CDR3 is TGTGCCAGCAGTCCGTACCAAGAGACCCAGTACTTC.

This clonotype was found a few times. The rearrangement joins TRBV7-9 to TRBJ2-4, with D perhaps assigned TRBD1 or TRBD2 (6 bases each). The CDR3 loop spans 16 amino acids. V was clipped by 6 bases and J by 1 base, with 16 bases between them. The germline CDR1 and CDR2 sequences are SEHNR and FQNEAQ (reference sequence). The CDR3 here is CASRPPTGGAKNIQYF. The CDR3 DNA reads TGTGCCAGCAGACCCCCCACCGGGGGCGCCAAAAACATTCAGTACTTC.

The chain uses TRBV5-1 and TRBJ1-2, with 9 nucleotides matching TRBD1. The CDR3 length is 18 residues. J lost 3 bases, V lost 0 bases, and 12 bases had no gene match. Looked up from germline, CDR1 is SGHRS and CDR2 is YFSETQ. The DNA for the CDR3 is TGCGCCAGCAGCTTGGGCTCCGGGACAGGGCGATCGGACTATGGCTACACCTTC. This gives the protein CASSLGSGTGRSDYGYTF.

There are a few counts of this clonotype. The CDR3: CASSLAGWGGEAFF. The DNA for the CDR3 is TGTGCCAGCAGCTTAGCGGGGTGGGGCGGGGAAGCTTTCTTT. The V call is TRBV11-2, the J call TRBJ1-1; D perhaps matches TRBD1 (5 bases). The CDR3 extends over 14 amino acids. Trimming removed 1 base at V and 8 bases at J, with 14 bases between. The germline V gene encodes CDR1 SGHAT and CDR2 FQNNGV. Supplemented by reference TRBV11-2 and TRBJ1-1, the full variable domain reads EAGVAQSPRYKIIEKRQSVAFWCNPISGHATLYWYQQILGQGPKLLIQFQNNGVVDDSQLPKDRFSAERLKGVDSTLKIQPAKLEDSAVYLCASSLAGWGGEAFFGQGTRLTVV.

This chain uses TRBV19 with TRBJ1-4; D might be TRBD1 (5 bases). The V gene's germline CDR1 is LNHDA and CDR2 SQIVND (reference sequence). Trimming removed 6 bases at V and 3 bases at J, with 17 bases between. This CDR3 has 16 amino acids. CDR3 sequence reads: CASSRVGGASNEKLFF. The CDR3 nucleotides read TGTGCCAGTAGCCGAGTCGGTGGGGCATCTAATGAAAAACTGTTTTTT.